Below are 29 T cell receptor beta chains sequenced from a single sample in a study of blood T cell repertoires in COVID-19. Measured with immunoSEQ multiplex PCR; TCRdb has only the in-frame clones, and not every one. This sample carries 200,000 to 300,000 clones, 80% to 90% of them seen once, and the ten largest clones take roughly 8.3%. Sample: PBMCs or T cells enriched from blood (not recorded which). The receptors shown here come from a man in his forties who had recovered from COVID-19.

This clone showed up just once. The chain couples TRBV15 to TRBJ1-5, with TRBD1 as a possible D gene (6 bases). CDR1 is LNHNV, CDR2 YYDKDF, per germline (reference sequence). Trimming took 2 bases from V and 6 from J, leaving 17 bases between them. This CDR3 is built from 16 residues. The CDR3 spells CATSRFAGEGPQPQHF. CDR3 coding DNA: TGTGCCACCAGCAGATTCGCAGGGGAAGGTCCTCAGCCCCAGCATTTT.

The V call is TRBV14, the J call TRBJ2-7, with 8 bases fitting TRBD2. This CDR3 region has 14 residues. After removal of 4 bases from V and 3 bases from J, the junction contained 5 bases not matched to a gene. Germline CDR1 SGHDN, CDR2 FVKESK. The CDR3 is CASSLLAGRYEQYF. The CDR3 DNA reads TGTGCCAGCAGCCTATTAGCGGGACGCTACGAGCAGTACTTC.

This clone was found once. The chain uses TRBV7-9 and TRBJ1-1; D is uncertain. V lost 6 bases, J lost 6 bases, and 14 bases lay in between. CDR3 length: 13 amino acids. Germline V CDR1 and CDR2: SEHNR, FQNEAQ (reference sequence). CDR3 sequence reads: CASSVPLGPEAFF. CDR3 nucleotides: TGTGCCAGCAGTGTGCCCCTTGGGCCTGAAGCTTTCTTT.

This chain connects TRBV10-3 to TRBJ1-2; D is perhaps TRBD1 (6 bases). V lost 6 bases and J 1 base, leaving 9 bases between the germline ends. Per the germline V gene, CDR1 is ENHRY and CDR2 is SYGVKD. This CDR3 has 13 residues. The CDR3 loop reads CAISADSNYGYTF. The CDR3 DNA reads TGTGCCATCAGCGCGGACAGTAACTATGGCTACACCTTC.

The gene calls are TRBV19 and TRBJ1-1; possibly TRBD1 for D (6 bases). This CDR3 region has 16 residues. Germline V gene sequence: CDR1 LNHDA, CDR2 SQIVND (reference sequence). The ends were cut back, 11 bases at V and 1 base at J, with 23 bases in the middle. The CDR3 DNA is TGTGCCCGCCCGGCCCTGTTTAGAGGGGGGAACACTGAAGCTTTCTTT. Protein product: CARPALFRGGNTEAFF.

This clone was observed a handful of times. The rearrangement joins TRBV19 to TRBJ2-1; weak D call: TRBD1 (6 bases). The CDR3 spans 14 residues. V was pared by 1 base and J by 8 bases, with 12 bases between. Looked up from germline, CDR1 is LNHDA and CDR2 is SQIVND (reference sequence). The chain's CDR3 is CASSIAGAFDEQFF. In nucleotides, the CDR3 is TGTGCCAGTAGTATAGCAGGGGCTTTCGATGAGCAGTTCTTC.

The chain carries TRBV28 and TRBJ1-1; the D is unclear. V gave up 0 bases and J gave up 2 bases, with 13 bases separating them. This CDR3 comprises 16 residues. The germline V gene encodes CDR1 MDHEN and CDR2 SYDVKM. This CDR3 reads CASSLWRFGLNTEAFF. CDR3 in DNA: TGTGCCAGCAGTTTATGGCGCTTTGGACTAAACACTGAAGCTTTCTTT.

Here the CDR3 reads CAWSRRSGQGGLGEKLFF. In nucleotides, the CDR3 is TGTGCCTGGAGTCGGCGTTCGGGACAGGGCGGTTTAGGTGAAAAACTGTTTTTT. The J gene is TRBJ1-4, the V gene TRBV30; 9 nucleotides match TRBD1. Losses at the gene ends were 2 bases for V and 7 bases for J; bases not matched to a gene: 17. The CDR3 consists of 18 residues. The V gene's germline CDR1 is GTSNPN and CDR2 SVGIG (reference sequence). The full variable domain, completed using reference TRBV30 and TRBJ1-4, is SQTIHQWPATLVQPVGSPLSLECTVEGTSNPNLYWYRQAAGRGLQLLFYSVGIGQISSEVPQNLSASRPQDRQFILSSKKLLLSDSGFYLCAWSRRSGQGGLGEKLFFGSGTQLSVL.

The chain is built from TRBV2 and TRBJ2-3; D gene uncertain. CDR1 is SNHLY, CDR2 FYNNEI, per germline. Trimming removed 4 bases at V and 4 bases at J, with 3 bases between. The CDR3 length is 11 residues. CDR3 in DNA: TGTGCCAGCAGTGTCTCAGATACGCAGTATTTT. Translated, it gives CASSVSDTQYF.

The V and J genes are TRBV12-5 and TRBJ1-5, with 7 nucleotides matching TRBD1. In germline, CDR1 is LGHNT, CDR2 FRNRAP. Trimming cost V 1 base and J 2 bases; bases outside gene matches: 8. This CDR3 has 17 residues. As DNA, the CDR3 is TGTGCTAGTGGTTTGGGACAGGGAGTAGGGGGCAATCAGCCCCAGCATTTT. This encodes CASGLGQGVGGNQPQHF.

This clone was observed a few times. The chain carries TRBV19 and TRBJ2-1; 8 bases map to TRBD2. CDR3 size: 15 residues. The germline CDR1 and CDR2 sequences are LNHDA and SQIVND (reference sequence). Losses at the gene ends were 6 bases for V and 6 bases for J; bases not matched to a gene: 10. The CDR3 region is CASRKAGVGINEQFF. The CDR3 DNA sequence: TGTGCCAGTAGGAAAGCGGGAGTGGGGATCAATGAGCAGTTCTTC.

The chain recombines TRBV5-6 with TRBJ1-5, with TRBD1 matching 9 bases. CDR3 length equals 18 residues. V gave up 4 bases and J gave up 0 bases; unmatched junction bases: 11. The V gene's germline CDR1 is SGHDT and CDR2 YYEEEE. CDR3 sequence (DNA): TGTGCCAGCAGCAGGATCGGACAGGGGAAGTATAGCAATCAGCCCCAGCATTTT. Translation: CASSRIGQGKYSNQPQHF.

This clone has a single count. This sequence joins TRBV29-1 and TRBJ2-4; perhaps TRBD1 as D (5 bases). The CDR3 totals 13 residues. CDR1 and CDR2 (germline): SQVTM, ANQGSEA. The V gene lost 0 bases and the J gene lost 11 bases, with 14 bases spanning the gap. CDR3 coding DNA: TGCAGCGTTGAAGATCTAGGGGATGGATTTCAGTACTTC. It specifies CSVEDLGDGFQYF.

This chain connects TRBV6-5 to TRBJ2-1, with 9 positions matching TRBD2. This CDR3 contains 15 residues. Germline trimming cut 2 bases from V and 7 bases from J; bases unmatched to any gene: 6. Germline CDR1 and CDR2: MNHEY and SVGAGI. The CDR3 bases are TGTGCCAGCAGTTACAATGCGGGAGGGACTAATGAGCAGTTCTTC. It yields the protein CASSYNAGGTNEQFF.

This sequence joins TRBV19 and TRBJ1-3; 9 nucleotides agree with TRBD1. With V trimmed by 5 bases and J by 2 bases, 7 bases remained unmatched. Germline-derived CDR1 and CDR2 are LNHDA and SQIVND (reference sequence). This CDR3 spans 16 amino acids. The CDR3 protein is CASSDATGGTGNTIYF. For the CDR3, the DNA is TGTGCCAGTAGTGATGCGACAGGGGGAACTGGAAACACCATATATTTT.

V usage is TRBV10-3 and J usage is TRBJ2-1; a weak D match, TRBD1 (6 bases). The CDR3 covers 13 residues. V was trimmed by 3 bases and J by 7 bases, leaving 10 bases between them. Germline V gives CDR1 ENHRY, CDR2 SYGVKD. The CDR3 bases are TGTGCCATCAGTGATCCGAGGGGGAATGAGCAGTTCTTC. Its protein is CAISDPRGNEQFF.

The chain carries TRBV11-2 and TRBJ2-2, with TRBD2 matching 7 bases. The CDR3 contains 15 residues. Germline loops: CDR1 SGHAT, CDR2 FQNNGV. The V segment lost 1 base and the J segment 5 bases; nucleotides outside the gene matches: 4. Written as DNA, the CDR3 is TGTGCCAGCAGCTTAGCCGGGAGGCGGACCGGGGAGCTGTTTTTT. It encodes CASSLAGRRTGELFF.

The chain employs TRBV12-5 and TRBJ1-1, with D maybe TRBD1 (6 bases). The germline gives CDR1 LGHNT, CDR2 FRNRAP. V was trimmed by 0 bases and J by 1 base, leaving 15 bases between them. The CDR3 loop spans 17 amino acids. The CDR3 DNA follows: TGTGCTAGTGGTTTGGTACTTGAGGGGACACCGAACACTGAAGCTTTCTTT. Its protein is CASGLVLEGTPNTEAFF.

This clone was counted only a few times. This sequence joins TRBV25-1 and TRBJ2-7; no reliable D call. The CDR3 contains 12 residues. CDR1 is MGHDK and CDR2 is SYGVNS in the germline V gene. V lost 3 bases and J 4 bases, leaving 7 bases between the germline ends. This chain's CDR3 is CASSDNGYEQYF. CDR3 DNA sequence: TGTGCCAGCAGTGACAACGGGTACGAGCAGTACTTC.

The gene calls are TRBV5-6 and TRBJ2-7; TRBD2 matches 7 bases. J lost 5 bases, V lost 3 bases, and 14 bases had no gene match. CDR1 is SGHDT and CDR2 is YYEEEE in the germline V gene. The length of the CDR3 is 16 residues. CDR3 DNA sequence: TGTGCCAGCAGCTCGAAGCGGGAAGGGCCCGTCCACGAGCAGTACTTC. Protein: CASSSKREGPVHEQYF.

V is TRBV10-2 and J is TRBJ2-5, with 9 bases fitting TRBD2. CDR3 length: 15 amino acids. Germline V CDR1 and CDR2: WSHSY, SAAADI. Trimming took 2 bases from V and 5 from J; bases not matched to a gene: 6. DNA for the CDR3: TGCGCCAGCAGTGAGAATAGCGGGAGTTTTGAGACCCAGTACTTC. Its translation: CASSENSGSFETQYF.

The chain couples TRBV6-5 to TRBJ1-2; D is unresolved. The length of the CDR3 is 12 residues. V was clipped by 5 bases and J by 1 base, with 5 bases between them. Germline-derived CDR1 and CDR2 are MNHEY and SVGAGI. The CDR3 here is CASSPFNYGYTF. In DNA, the CDR3 is TGTGCCAGCAGTCCATTTAACTATGGCTACACCTTC.

This clone showed up many times. The chain combines TRBV19 with TRBJ2-3, with 7 bases matching TRBD1. Germline V lookup: CDR1 LNHDA, CDR2 SQIVND (reference sequence). The junction had 2 bases not matched to a gene; V was cut back by 6 bases and J by 2 bases. The CDR3 sequence is 13 residues long. The CDR3 sequence is CASSGTATDTQYF. The CDR3 DNA follows: TGTGCCAGTAGCGGGACAGCCACAGATACGCAGTATTTT.

The genes are TRBV7-3 and TRBJ2-6, with 8 bases that match TRBD1. Germline CDR1 SGHTA, CDR2 FQGTGA. The CDR3 length is 16 residues. The ends lost 2 bases at V and 1 base at J; junction bases unmatched: 1. The CDR3 region has the DNA TGTGCCAGCAGCTTAGGACAGGGTTCTGGGGCCAACGTCCTGACTTTC. Protein: CASSLGQGSGANVLTF.

The V and J genes are TRBV5-1 and TRBJ2-6; maybe TRBD1 (5 bases). Trimming cost V 4 bases and J 0 bases, with 20 bases left between them. The CDR3 totals 19 residues. From germline, CDR1 is SGHRS and CDR2 YFSETQ. Here the CDR3 reads CASSSTRATGLSGANVLTF. The CDR3 bases are TGCGCCAGCAGCAGCACCCGGGCCACAGGTCTCTCTGGGGCCAACGTCCTGACTTTC.

This chain connects TRBV11-3 to TRBJ1-2, with a tentative D call TRBD1 (6 bases). This CDR3 region has 15 residues. The V gene lost 5 bases and the J gene lost 4 bases, with 17 bases spanning the gap. Germline V gives CDR1 SGHNT, CDR2 YENEEA. The CDR3: CASSPTAGASYGYTF. The CDR3 DNA reads TGTGCCAGCAGCCCCACCGCGGGGGCTAGCTATGGCTACACCTTC. The whole variable domain, remainder taken from reference TRBV11-3 and TRBJ1-2, is EAGVVQSPRYKIIEKKQPVAFWCNPISGHNTLYWYLQNLGQGPELLIRYENEEAVDDSQLPKDRFSAERLKGVDSTLKIQPAELGDSAVYLCASSPTAGASYGYTFGSGTRLTVV.

The rearrangement joins TRBV24-1 to TRBJ1-2; D remains ambiguous. V was clipped by 5 bases and J by 0 bases, with 6 bases between them. The germline CDR1 and CDR2 sequences are KGHDR and SFDVKD. The CDR3 has 13 residues. CDR3 sequence (DNA): TGTGCCACCAGTGCTAGGACTAACTATGGCTACACCTTC. Amino acids: CATSARTNYGYTF.

The rearrangement uses TRBV9 and TRBJ2-2, with D tentatively TRBD2 (6 bases). Trimming took off 0 bases at V and 4 bases at J, with 13 bases between the two ends. The CDR3 extends over 16 amino acids. CDR1 SGDLS and CDR2 YYNGEE come from the germline V gene. The CDR3 region is CASSVGLVRGTGELFF. CDR3 bases: TGTGCCAGCAGCGTAGGACTAGTTCGCGGCACCGGGGAGCTGTTTTTT.

The V gene is TRBV7-3, the J gene TRBJ2-3; 13 positions match TRBD2. This CDR3 region has 17 residues. Germline trimming cut 4 bases from V and 3 bases from J; bases unmatched to any gene: 7. The germline gives CDR1 SGHTA, CDR2 FQGTGA. The CDR3 spells CASSSTRTSGGTDTQYF. CDR3 sequence (DNA): TGTGCCAGCAGCTCCACTAGGACTAGCGGGGGAACAGATACGCAGTATTTT.